The 26 T cell receptor beta chains given below trace back to one sample, sequenced in a study of identical twins. TCRdb reprocessed the 5' RACE reads via MiXCR and lists one record per CDR3 protein. The sample has under 1 million distinct CDR3 sequences, roughly an eighth seen once; the top ten hold about 1.5%. These data also featured in a second study, about yellow fever vaccine responses in identical twins.

The sample comprised PBMCs. The receptors originated from a woman younger than 30 in good health.

This sequence joins TRBV20-1 and TRBJ2-3, with D perhaps given as TRBD1 or TRBD2 (5 bases each). This CDR3 is 16 amino acids long. Per germline, CDR1 DFQATT and CDR2 SNEGSKA (reference sequence). V was pared by 5 bases and J by 4 bases, with 22 bases between. The CDR3 nucleotides are TGCAGTGCTCAGAGCGGTACAGGTTTGTTGGCAGATACGCAGTATTTT. Translated, it gives CSAQSGTGLLADTQYF.

The chain links TRBV12-3 or TRBV12-4 to TRBJ2-3; maybe TRBD2 (7 bases). This CDR3 contains 14 residues. Between the trimmed V and J ends, which lost 2 bases and 5 bases, there was a span of 11 bases. CDR3 loop: CASSLWGGLDTQYF. The CDR3 DNA reads TGTGCCAGCAGTTTATGGGGGGGCCTAGATACGCAGTATTTT.

There are many counts of this clonotype. The chain carries TRBV7-2 and TRBJ2-3; perhaps TRBD2 as D (6 bases). The ends were cut back, 5 bases at V and 2 bases at J, with 20 bases in the middle. Per the germline V gene, CDR1 is SGHTA and CDR2 is FQGNSA. The CDR3 is 17 residues long. CDR3 amino acids: CASSPRGWTSDTDTQYF. CDR3 nucleotide sequence: TGTGCCAGCAGCCCACGGGGGTGGACAAGCGACACAGATACGCAGTATTTT.

This clonotype has at least ten counts. J is TRBJ2-7 and V is TRBV29-1; D unresolved. The CDR3 length is 10 residues. The germline V gene encodes CDR1 SQVTM and CDR2 ANQGSEA. Trimming pared 5 bases from V and 5 bases from J, leaving 7 bases between. The CDR3 coding sequence is TGCAGCGTTCGAGAGAACGAGCAGTACTTC. It codes for CSVRENEQYF.

The J gene is TRBJ2-7, the V gene TRBV5-5; D may be TRBD1 (6 bases). The CDR3 is 17 amino acids. In germline, CDR1 is SGHKS, CDR2 YYEKEE (reference sequence). The ends were cut back, 0 bases at V and 1 base at J, with 17 bases in the middle. The CDR3 is CASSLAWTVPLSYEQYF. DNA of the CDR3: TGTGCCAGCAGCTTGGCCTGGACAGTTCCCCTATCCTACGAGCAGTACTTC.

This clonotype was counted a few times. The chain is built from TRBV2 and TRBJ2-7, with D maybe TRBD2 (5 bases). The CDR3 contains 19 residues. V was trimmed by 0 bases and J by 2 bases, leaving 23 bases between them. Germline V CDR1 and CDR2: SNHLY, FYNNEI. In DNA, the CDR3 is TGTGCCAGCAGTGAAGCGCTTTTCGTTTCGACCGGGAACGCCTACGAGCAGTACTTC. It specifies CASSEALFVSTGNAYEQYF.

V and J are TRBV27 and TRBJ2-1; 12 nucleotides align to TRBD2. With 3 bases clipped from V and 8 bases from J, the junction kept 5 bases outside the gene matches. This CDR3 is built from 15 residues. From germline, CDR1 is MNHEY and CDR2 SMNVEV (reference sequence). The CDR3: CASSFRTSGTDEQFF. The DNA of the CDR3 is TGTGCCAGCAGTTTTCGGACTAGCGGGACCGATGAGCAGTTCTTC.

In this sample, this clonotype turned up a few times. This rearrangement joins TRBV11-2 to TRBJ2-2; 8 nucleotides agree with TRBD1. Germline V CDR1 and CDR2: SGHAT, FQNNGV. The CDR3 is made up of 16 amino acids. The junction had 8 bases not matched to a gene; V was cut back by 7 bases and J by 1 base. The CDR3 coding sequence is TGTGCCAGCATCCGACCTGGGACAGGGAACACCGGGGAGCTGTTTTTT. Its protein product is CASIRPGTGNTGELFF.

The chain is built from TRBV7-9 and TRBJ2-7; D tentatively fits TRBD1 or TRBD2 (6 bases each). The CDR3 covers 15 residues. Trimming stripped 1 base from V and 3 bases from J, with 13 bases between. From germline, CDR1 is SEHNR and CDR2 FQNEAQ (reference sequence). The CDR3 loop reads CASSLGEVGGYEQYV. The CDR3 DNA follows: TGTGCCAGCAGCTTAGGGGAGGTAGGGGGCTACGAGCAGTACGTC.

J is TRBJ2-5 and V is TRBV5-1; no clear D gene. Germline-derived CDR1 and CDR2 are SGHRS and YFSETQ. Deletions cut 1 base from V and 2 bases from J, with 9 bases between. CDR3 size: 14 residues. CDR3 sequence: CASSLQLLQETQYF. CDR3 DNA sequence: TGCGCCAGCAGCTTGCAGCTCTTACAAGAGACCCAGTACTTC.

The J gene is TRBJ2-1, the V gene TRBV2; D assignment may be TRBD1 or TRBD2 (6 bases each). Trimming removed 5 bases at V and 2 bases at J, with 13 bases between. The CDR3 is 15 residues long. Germline V CDR1 and CDR2: SNHLY, FYNNEI. The CDR3 region has the DNA TGTGCCAGCAGTTGGAGGGACAAGACCTACAATGAGCAGTTCTTC. Translated: CASSWRDKTYNEQFF.

This clonotype was counted between two and nine times. The gene calls are TRBV12-3 or TRBV12-4 and TRBJ1-5; D call uncertain. The CDR3 runs to 12 residues. V was trimmed by 10 bases and J by 2 bases, leaving 9 bases between them. CDR3: CATGRGNQPQHF. The CDR3 nucleotides read TGTGCCACCGGCCGGGGCAATCAGCCCCAGCATTTT.

The chain joins TRBV20-1 to TRBJ2-3; D is tentatively TRBD1 or TRBD2 (6 bases each). The V end was cut by 7 bases, the J end by 6 bases, with 14 bases between. Germline CDR1 and CDR2: DFQATT and SNEGSKA (reference sequence). The CDR3 runs 12 residues. CDR3 DNA sequence: TGCAGTGGCAGGCCGGGGGCCGATACGCAGTATTTT. The encoded protein is CSGRPGADTQYF.

Only a few counts were recorded for this clonotype. The chain couples TRBV7-9 to TRBJ2-5; D is possibly TRBD2 (6 bases). In germline, CDR1 is SEHNR, CDR2 FQNEAQ (reference sequence). This CDR3 contains 14 residues. V lost 3 bases to trimming and J lost 5 bases, with 13 bases between them. The CDR3 DNA reads as TGTGCCAGCAGCTTGGGACTCCTAGAGGAGACCCAGTACTTC. Translating gives CASSLGLLEETQYF.

This clonotype was seen a handful of times. J is TRBJ2-7 and V is TRBV6-4; TRBD1 matches at 10 bases. This CDR3 region has 13 residues. V lost 5 bases, J lost 5 bases, and 3 bases stayed unmatched. Per the germline V gene, CDR1 is MRHNA and CDR2 is SNTAGT. CDR3 protein: CASSPGTGDEQYF. DNA for the CDR3: TGTGCCAGCAGTCCGGGGACAGGGGACGAGCAGTACTTC.

This clonotype was recorded many times. The chain couples TRBV4-1 to TRBJ1-3; D not resolved. From germline, CDR1 is MGHRA and CDR2 YSYEKL. The length of the CDR3 is 13 residues. V shed 0 bases and J shed 4 bases, with 4 bases lying between them. The CDR3 loop is CASSQDSGNTIYF. In DNA form, the CDR3 reads TGCGCCAGCAGCCAAGATTCCGGAAACACCATATATTTT.

The chain carries TRBV6-5 and TRBJ2-5, with 12 bases aligning to TRBD2. The V segment lost 2 bases and the J segment 7 bases; nucleotides outside the gene matches: 8. This CDR3 is 16 amino acids long. Germline V gives CDR1 MNHEY, CDR2 SVGAGI. The CDR3 bases are TGTGCCAGCAGTTACGGCGGGACTAGCGGGTCCACGACCCAGTACTTC. Encoded protein: CASSYGGTSGSTTQYF.

The chain couples TRBV12-3 or TRBV12-4 to TRBJ1-5, with TRBD1 matching over 7 bases. V lost 3 bases to trimming and J lost 2 bases; unmatched junction nucleotides: 7. The CDR3 length is 16 residues. As DNA, the CDR3 is TGTGCCAGCAGTTTTACCGCAGGGGGTGGCAATCAGCCCCAGCATTTT. Its protein product is CASSFTAGGGNQPQHF.

This clonotype was seen at least ten times. V usage is TRBV2 and J usage is TRBJ2-7; possibly TRBD1 for D (6 bases). This CDR3 has 15 residues. CDR1 is SNHLY and CDR2 is FYNNEI in the germline V gene. The V end lost 0 bases, the J end lost 3 bases, and 12 bases lay between the germline ends. The CDR3: CASSEARGNFYEQYF. The CDR3 DNA is TGTGCCAGCAGTGAAGCCAGGGGCAATTTCTACGAGCAGTACTTC.

This clonotype was seen only a few times. The rearrangement links TRBV2 to TRBJ2-1, with 9 bases identical to TRBD1. Losses at the gene ends were 3 bases for V and 8 bases for J; bases not matched to a gene: 11. Germline-derived CDR1 and CDR2 are SNHLY and FYNNEI. CDR3 length: 16 residues. CDR3 DNA: TGTGCCAGCAGTGAGGGACGGGACAGGGTGTTGGATGAGCAGTTCTTC. Amino acid sequence: CASSEGRDRVLDEQFF.

V and J are TRBV10-2 and TRBJ2-1; TRBD1 matches at 8 bases. Germline V lookup: CDR1 WSHSY, CDR2 SAAADI. CDR3 length equals 13 residues. The trim removed 7 bases at V and 8 bases at J, leaving 7 bases unmatched. The CDR3 here is CASIQGASHEQFF. In DNA form, the CDR3 reads TGCGCCAGCATTCAGGGGGCTAGCCATGAGCAGTTCTTC.

This chain links TRBV6-1 with TRBJ2-3, with 9 positions matching TRBD2. J lost 0 bases, V lost 6 bases, and 10 bases had no gene match. This CDR3 is 17 amino acids long. Germline CDR1 MNHNS, CDR2 SASEGT. CDR3 DNA: TGTGCCAGCAGACCCACTCCCCTAGCGGGAAGCACAGATACGCAGTATTTT. Its translation is CASRPTPLAGSTDTQYF.

This CDR3 reads CASSYTGVWDNEQFF. The DNA for the CDR3 is TGTGCCAGCAGCTACACAGGGGTGTGGGACAATGAGCAGTTCTTC. The chain combines TRBV7-8 with TRBJ2-1; 7 bases are a match to TRBD1. The germline V gene has CDR1 SGHVS and CDR2 FQNEAQ. Trimming at V came to 4 bases and at J to 5 bases, leaving 8 bases not matched to a gene. CDR3 size: 15 residues. Full variable domain (rest looked up from reference TRBV7-8 and TRBJ2-1): GAGVSQSPRYKVAKRGQDVALRCDPISGHVSLFWYQQALGQGPEFLTYFQNEAQLDKSGLPSDRFFAERPEGSVSTLKIQRTQQEDSAVYLCASSYTGVWDNEQFFGPGTRLTVL.

The chain recombines TRBV10-3 with TRBJ2-1; 8 nucleotides line up with TRBD2. Germline V gene data show CDR1 as ENHRY and CDR2 as SYGVKD. The length of the CDR3 is 18 residues. The V segment lost 5 bases and the J segment 4 bases; nucleotides outside the gene matches: 16. The DNA for the CDR3 is TGTGCCATCAGTTTAGTCGCGGGCGCGGGAGGACCATACAATGAGCAGTTCTTC. This sequence encodes CAISLVAGAGGPYNEQFF.

This clonotype was detected a few times. The chain uses TRBV12-3 or TRBV12-4 and TRBJ2-3, with 10 positions matching TRBD2. The CDR3 runs 14 residues. J gave up 8 bases and V 6 bases, and 8 bases lay outside the gene matches. The CDR3 sequence is CASSLRLAGVTQYF. The CDR3 coding sequence is TGTGCCAGCAGCTTGCGCCTAGCGGGAGTTACGCAGTATTTT.

This clonotype was picked up many times. V and J are TRBV7-2 and TRBJ2-7; TRBD2 matches at 10 bases. CDR3 length: 15 residues. Germline V gene data show CDR1 as SGHTA and CDR2 as FQGNSA. The trim removed 2 bases at V and 3 bases at J, leaving 4 bases unmatched. CDR3: CASSLQPSGSYEQYF. The CDR3 DNA is TGTGCCAGCAGCTTACAGCCTAGCGGGAGCTACGAGCAGTACTTC.